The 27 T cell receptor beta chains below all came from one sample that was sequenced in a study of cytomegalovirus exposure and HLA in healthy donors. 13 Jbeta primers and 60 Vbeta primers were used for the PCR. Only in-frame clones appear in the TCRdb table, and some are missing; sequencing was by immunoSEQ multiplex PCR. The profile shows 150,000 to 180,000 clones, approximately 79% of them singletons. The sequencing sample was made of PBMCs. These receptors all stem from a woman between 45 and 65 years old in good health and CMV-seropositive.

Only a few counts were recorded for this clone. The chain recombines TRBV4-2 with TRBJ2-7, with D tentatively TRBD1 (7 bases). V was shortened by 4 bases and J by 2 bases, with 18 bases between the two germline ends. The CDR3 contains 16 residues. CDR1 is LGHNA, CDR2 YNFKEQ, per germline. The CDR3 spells CASSRSRQGGTYEQYF. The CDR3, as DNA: TGTGCCAGCAGCCGTTCAAGACAGGGAGGAACCTACGAGCAGTACTTC.

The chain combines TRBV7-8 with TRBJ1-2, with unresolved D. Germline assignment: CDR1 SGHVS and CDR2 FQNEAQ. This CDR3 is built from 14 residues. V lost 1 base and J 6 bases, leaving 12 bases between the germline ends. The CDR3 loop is CASSLVSSVDGYTF. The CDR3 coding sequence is TGTGCCAGCAGCTTAGTGTCCTCAGTGGATGGCTACACCTTC.

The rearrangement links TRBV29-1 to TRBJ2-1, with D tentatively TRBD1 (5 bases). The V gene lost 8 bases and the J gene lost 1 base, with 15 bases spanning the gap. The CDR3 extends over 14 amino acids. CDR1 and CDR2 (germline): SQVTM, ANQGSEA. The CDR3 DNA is TGCAGCACGTCTAGGGGTTCTTCCTACAATGAGCAGTTCTTC. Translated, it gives CSTSRGSSYNEQFF.

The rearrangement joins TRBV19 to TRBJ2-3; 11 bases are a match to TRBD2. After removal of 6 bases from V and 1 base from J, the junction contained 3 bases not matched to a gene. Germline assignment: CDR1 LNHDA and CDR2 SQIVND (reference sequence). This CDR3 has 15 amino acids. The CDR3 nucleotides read TGTGCCAGTAGGGGTAGCGGGGGGGGCACAGATACGCAGTATTTT. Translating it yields CASRGSGGGTDTQYF.

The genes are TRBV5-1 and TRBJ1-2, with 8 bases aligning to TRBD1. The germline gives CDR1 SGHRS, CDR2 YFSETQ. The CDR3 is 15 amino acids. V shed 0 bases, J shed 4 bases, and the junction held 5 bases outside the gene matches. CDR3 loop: CASSLEAGGAYGYTF. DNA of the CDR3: TGCGCCAGCAGCTTGGAGGCAGGGGGCGCCTATGGCTACACCTTC.

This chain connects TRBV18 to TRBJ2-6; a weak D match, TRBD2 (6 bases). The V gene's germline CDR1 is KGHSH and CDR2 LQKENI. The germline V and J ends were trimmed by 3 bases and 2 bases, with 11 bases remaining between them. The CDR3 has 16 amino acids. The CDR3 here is CASSPLGGAGANVLTF. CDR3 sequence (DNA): TGTGCCAGCTCACCCCTCGGCGGGGCTGGGGCCAACGTCCTGACTTTC. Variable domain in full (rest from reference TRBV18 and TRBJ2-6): NAGVMQNPRHLVRRRGQEARLRCSPMKGHSHVYWYRQLPEEGLKFMVYLQKENIIDESGMPKERFSAEFPKEGPSILRIQQVVRGDSAAYFCASSPLGGAGANVLTFGAGSRLTVL.

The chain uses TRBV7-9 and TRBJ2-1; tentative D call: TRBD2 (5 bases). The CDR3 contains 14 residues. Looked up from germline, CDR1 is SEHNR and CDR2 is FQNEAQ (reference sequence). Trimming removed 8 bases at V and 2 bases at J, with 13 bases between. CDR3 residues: CASAAGGAYNEQFF. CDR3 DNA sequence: TGTGCCAGCGCGGCGGGTGGGGCCTACAATGAGCAGTTCTTC.

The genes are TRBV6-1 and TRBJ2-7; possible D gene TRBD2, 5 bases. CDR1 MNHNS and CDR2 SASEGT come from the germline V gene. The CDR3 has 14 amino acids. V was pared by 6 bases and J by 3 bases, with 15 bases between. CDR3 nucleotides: TGTGCCAGCAGCCTCTGGAGGTCCAGCTACGAGCAGTACTTC. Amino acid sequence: CASSLWRSSYEQYF.

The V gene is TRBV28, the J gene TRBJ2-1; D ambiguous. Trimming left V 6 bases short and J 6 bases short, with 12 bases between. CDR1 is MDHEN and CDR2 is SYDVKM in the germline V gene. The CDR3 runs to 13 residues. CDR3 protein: CASRSSVSNEQFF. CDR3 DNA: TGTGCCAGCAGATCGAGCGTATCCAATGAGCAGTTCTTC.

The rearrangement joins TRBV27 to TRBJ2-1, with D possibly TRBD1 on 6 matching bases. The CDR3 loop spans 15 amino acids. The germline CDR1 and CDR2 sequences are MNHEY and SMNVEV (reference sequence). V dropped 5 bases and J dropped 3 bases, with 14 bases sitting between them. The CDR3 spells CASSPQGWNYNEQFF. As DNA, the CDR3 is TGTGCCAGCAGTCCCCAGGGGTGGAACTACAATGAGCAGTTCTTC.

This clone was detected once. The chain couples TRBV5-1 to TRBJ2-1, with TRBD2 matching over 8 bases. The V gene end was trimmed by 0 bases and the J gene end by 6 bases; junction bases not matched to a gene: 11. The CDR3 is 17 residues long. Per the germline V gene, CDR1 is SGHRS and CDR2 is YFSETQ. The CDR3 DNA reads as TGCGCCAGCAGCTTGGTTGTAGTAGGGACTAGTCGCAATGAGCAGTTCTTC. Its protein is CASSLVVVGTSRNEQFF.

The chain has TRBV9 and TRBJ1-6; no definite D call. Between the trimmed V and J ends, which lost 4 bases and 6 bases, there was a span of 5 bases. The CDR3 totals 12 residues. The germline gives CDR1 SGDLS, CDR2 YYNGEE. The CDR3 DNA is TGTGCCAGCAGCCGCGGTAATTCACCCCTCCACTTT. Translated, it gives CASSRGNSPLHF. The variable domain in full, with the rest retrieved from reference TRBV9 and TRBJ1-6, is DSGVTQTPKHLITATGQRVTLRCSPRSGDLSVYWYQQSLDQGLQFLIQYYNGEERAKGNILERFSAQQFPDLHSELNLSSLELGDSALYFCASSRGNSPLHFGNGTRLTVT.

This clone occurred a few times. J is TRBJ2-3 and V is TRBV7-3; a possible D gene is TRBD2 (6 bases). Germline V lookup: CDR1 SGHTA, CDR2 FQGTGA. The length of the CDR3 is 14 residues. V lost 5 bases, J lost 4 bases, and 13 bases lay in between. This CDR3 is CASSLGGSPDTQYF. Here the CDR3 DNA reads TGTGCCAGCAGCCTCGGAGGGTCCCCAGATACGCAGTATTTT.

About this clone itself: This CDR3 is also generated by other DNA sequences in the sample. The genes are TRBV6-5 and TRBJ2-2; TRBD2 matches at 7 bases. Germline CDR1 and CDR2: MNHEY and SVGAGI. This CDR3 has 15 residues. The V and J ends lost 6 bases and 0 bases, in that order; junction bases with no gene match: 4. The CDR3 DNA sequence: TGTGCCAGCAGGCCGGGGGGAGCGAACACCGGGGAGCTGTTTTTT. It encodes CASRPGGANTGELFF.

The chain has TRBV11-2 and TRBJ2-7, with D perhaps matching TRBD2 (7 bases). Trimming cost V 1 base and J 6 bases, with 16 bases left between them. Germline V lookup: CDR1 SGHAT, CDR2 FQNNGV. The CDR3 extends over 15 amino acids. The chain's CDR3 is CASSLVGGVSLEQYF. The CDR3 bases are TGTGCCAGCAGCTTAGTAGGGGGGGTCTCCCTCGAGCAGTACTTC.

This CDR3 is CASSAARAGELFF. The DNA for the CDR3 is TGTGCCAGCAGCGCTGCTAGAGCGGGGGAGCTGTTTTTT. The chain uses TRBV7-9 and TRBJ2-2; D call uncertain. This CDR3 spans 13 amino acids. V was pared by 5 bases and J by 8 bases, with 12 bases between. The germline V gene has CDR1 SEHNR and CDR2 FQNEAQ (reference sequence). Full variable domain (remainder filled in from reference TRBV7-9 and TRBJ2-2): DTGVSQNPRHKITKRGQNVTFRCDPISEHNRLYWYRQTLGQGPEFLTYFQNEAQLEKSRLLSDRFSAERPKGSFSTLEIQRTEQGDSAMYLCASSAARAGELFFGEGSRLTVL.

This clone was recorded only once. CDR3 region: CASSSTSATNTGELFF. Here the CDR3 DNA reads TGTGCCAGCAGTTCTACTAGCGCAACGAACACCGGGGAGCTGTTTTTT. The J gene is TRBJ2-2, the V gene TRBV28; TRBD2 matches 7 bases. The CDR3 has 16 amino acids. The germline CDR1 and CDR2 sequences are MDHEN and SYDVKM. The V gene end was trimmed by 4 bases and the J gene end by 0 bases; junction bases not matched to a gene: 5.

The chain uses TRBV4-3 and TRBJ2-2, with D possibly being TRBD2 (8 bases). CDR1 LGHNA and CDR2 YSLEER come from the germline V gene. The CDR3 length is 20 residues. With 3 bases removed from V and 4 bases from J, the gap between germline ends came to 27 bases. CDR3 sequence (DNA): TGCGCCAGCAGCCAGACTTATGGGACGGGAGGGGGCACGGGCACCGGGGAGCTGTTTTTT. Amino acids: CASSQTYGTGGGTGTGELFF.

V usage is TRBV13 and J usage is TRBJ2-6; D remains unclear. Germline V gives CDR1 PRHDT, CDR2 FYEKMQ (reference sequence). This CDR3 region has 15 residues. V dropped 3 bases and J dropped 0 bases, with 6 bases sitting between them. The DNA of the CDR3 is TGTGCCAGCAGCTTCACAGACTCTGGGGCCAACGTCCTGACTTTC. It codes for CASSFTDSGANVLTF.

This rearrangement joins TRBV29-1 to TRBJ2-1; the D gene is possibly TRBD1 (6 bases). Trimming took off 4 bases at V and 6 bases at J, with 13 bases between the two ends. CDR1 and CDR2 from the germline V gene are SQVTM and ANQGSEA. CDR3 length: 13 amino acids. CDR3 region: CSVVGLGGNEQFF. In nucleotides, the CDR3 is TGCAGCGTTGTCGGGTTAGGGGGCAATGAGCAGTTCTTC.

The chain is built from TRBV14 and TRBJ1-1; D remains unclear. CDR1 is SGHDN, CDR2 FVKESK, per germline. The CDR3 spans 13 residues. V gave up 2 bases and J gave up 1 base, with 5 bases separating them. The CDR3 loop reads CASSQFRNTEAFF. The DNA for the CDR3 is TGTGCCAGCAGCCAATTTAGGAACACTGAAGCTTTCTTT. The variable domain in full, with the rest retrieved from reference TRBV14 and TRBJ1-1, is EAGVTQFPSHSVIEKGQTVTLRCDPISGHDNLYWYRRVMGKEIKFLLHFVKESKQDESGMPNNRFLAERTGGTYSTLKVQPAELEDSGVYFCASSQFRNTEAFFGQGTRLTVV.

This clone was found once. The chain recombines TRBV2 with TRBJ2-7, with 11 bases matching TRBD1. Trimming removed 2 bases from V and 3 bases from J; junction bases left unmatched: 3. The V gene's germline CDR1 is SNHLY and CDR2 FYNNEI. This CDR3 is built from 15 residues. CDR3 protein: CASSERTGGVYEQYF. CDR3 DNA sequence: TGTGCCAGCAGTGAAAGGACAGGGGGCGTCTACGAGCAGTACTTC.

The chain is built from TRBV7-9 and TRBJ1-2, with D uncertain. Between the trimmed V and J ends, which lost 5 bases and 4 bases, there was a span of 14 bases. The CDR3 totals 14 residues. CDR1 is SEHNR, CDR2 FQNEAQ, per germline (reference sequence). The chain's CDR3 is CASSPGGLSYGYTF. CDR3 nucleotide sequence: TGTGCCAGCAGCCCTGGAGGTCTTTCCTATGGCTACACCTTC.

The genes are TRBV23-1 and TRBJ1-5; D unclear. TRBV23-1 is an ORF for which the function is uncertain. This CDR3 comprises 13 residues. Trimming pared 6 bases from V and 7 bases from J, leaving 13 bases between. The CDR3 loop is CASRFMGRQPQHF. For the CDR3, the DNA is TGCGCCAGCAGGTTCATGGGGAGACAGCCCCAGCATTTT.

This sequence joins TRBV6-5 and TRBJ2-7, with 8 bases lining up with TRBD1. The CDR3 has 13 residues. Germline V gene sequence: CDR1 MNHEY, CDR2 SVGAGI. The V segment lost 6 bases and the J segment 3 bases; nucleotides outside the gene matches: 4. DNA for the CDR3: TGTGCCAGCAGCCGGGGACAGGACTACGAGCAGTACTTC. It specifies CASSRGQDYEQYF.

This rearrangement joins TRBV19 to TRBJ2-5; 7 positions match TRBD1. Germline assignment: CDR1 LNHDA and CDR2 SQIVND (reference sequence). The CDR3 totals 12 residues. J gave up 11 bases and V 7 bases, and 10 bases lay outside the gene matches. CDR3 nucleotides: TGTGCCAGTAACGACAGGGTTGGGGAGCAGTACTTC. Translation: CASNDRVGEQYF.

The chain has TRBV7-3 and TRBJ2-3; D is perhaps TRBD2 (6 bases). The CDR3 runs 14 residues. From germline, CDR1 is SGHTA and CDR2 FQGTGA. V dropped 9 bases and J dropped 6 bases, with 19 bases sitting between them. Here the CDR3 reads CASSYGGAGDTQYF. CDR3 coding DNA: TGTGCCAGTTCATACGGGGGTGCGGGGGATACGCAGTATTTT.